This T cell receptor beta chain was obtained from a study of control samples from healthy donors and cancer patients. Produced via immunoSEQ multiplex PCR; TCRdb's table is partial and in-frame only. The table shows fewer than 500,000 clones, with 80% to 95% occurring only once. J lost 9 bases, V lost 5 bases, and 19 bases had no gene match. The CDR3 is made up of 18 amino acids. CDR1 is SGHTA and CDR2 is FQGNSA in the germline V gene. The receptor comes from a man aged 35-49 years with head and neck cancer. The source material was PBMCs. The chain carries TRBV7-2 and TRBJ1-6, with 7 bases fitting TRBD1. The CDR3 loop reads CASSGQKDRVWKSSPLHF. CDR3 bases: TGTGCCAGCAGCGGACAAAAAGACAGGGTATGGAAAAGTTCACCCCTCCACTTT. Variable domain in full (rest from reference TRBV7-2 and TRBJ1-6): GAGVSQSPSNKVTEKGKDVELRCDPISGHTALYWYRQSLGQGLEFLIYFQGNSAPDKSGLPSDRFSAERTGGSVSTLTIQRTQQEDSAVYLCASSGQKDRVWKSSPLHFGNGTRLTVT.